The clone carrying this TCR beta chain has only one observation. This specimen comes from a study of cytomegalovirus exposure and HLA in healthy donors. The wider study: A prior study identified 100 million to 130 million unique TCR beta sequences from some 200 million T cells.

The CDR3 length is 13 residues. Germline loops: CDR1 SGHDN, CDR2 FVKESK. V was clipped by 4 bases and J by 5 bases, with 11 bases between them. Primers: 60 Vbeta forward and 13 Jbeta reverse. Clones were sequenced by immunoSEQ multiplex PCR, and TCRdb holds only the in-frame ones, with some missing. The sample shows around 65,000 clones, roughly 80% of them seen only once. Input material: PBMCs. This receptor was obtained from a woman in her twenties or thirties in good health and CMV-seropositive. The rearrangement uses TRBV14 and TRBJ2-5; a weak D match, TRBD2 (5 bases). CDR3 DNA: TGTGCCAGCAGCCCCGGACTTAGGGAGACCCAGTACTTC. Its translation: CASSPGLRETQYF.